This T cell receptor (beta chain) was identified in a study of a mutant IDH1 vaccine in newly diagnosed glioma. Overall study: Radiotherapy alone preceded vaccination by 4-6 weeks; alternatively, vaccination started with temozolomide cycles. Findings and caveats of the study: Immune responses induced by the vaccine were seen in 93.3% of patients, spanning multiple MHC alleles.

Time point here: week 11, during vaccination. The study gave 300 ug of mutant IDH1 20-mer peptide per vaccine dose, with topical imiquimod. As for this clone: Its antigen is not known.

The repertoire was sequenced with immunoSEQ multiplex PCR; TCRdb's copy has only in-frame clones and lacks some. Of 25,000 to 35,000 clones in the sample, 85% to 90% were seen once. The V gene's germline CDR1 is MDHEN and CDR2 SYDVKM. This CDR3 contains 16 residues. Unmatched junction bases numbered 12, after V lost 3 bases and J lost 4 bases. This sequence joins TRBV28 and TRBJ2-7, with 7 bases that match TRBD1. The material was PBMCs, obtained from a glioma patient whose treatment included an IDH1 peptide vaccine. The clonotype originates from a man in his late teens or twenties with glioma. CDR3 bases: TGTGCCAGCAGTTTCCTCGCGAAGACAGGGAGATACGAGCAGTACTTC. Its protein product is CASSFLAKTGRYEQYF.